Listed here are 24 T cell receptor beta chains from one sample, sequenced in a study of T cells in tuberculosis. Time point indicated: new active TB diagnosis, blood taken before or within 7 days of starting treatment. Clones were sequenced by immunoSEQ multiplex PCR, and TCRdb holds only the in-frame ones, with some missing. Of about 34,000 clones in the sample, approximately 90% were seen once. Material: PBMCs, obtained at tuberculosis diagnosis. The origin of the receptors is an adult with tuberculosis.

The chain has TRBV6-1 and TRBJ1-1, with a tentative D call TRBD1 (5 bases). From germline, CDR1 is MNHNS and CDR2 SASEGT. CDR3 length: 12 amino acids. Trimming removed 6 bases from V and 5 bases from J, with 10 bases in between. The CDR3: CASSPGLTEAFF. CDR3 in DNA: TGTGCCAGCAGCCCAGGGTTGACTGAAGCTTTCTTT.

The CDR3 sequence is CASTTGGGATDTQYF. In nucleotides, the CDR3 is TGTGCCAGCACGACGGGCGGGGGGGCCACAGATACGCAGTATTTT. The genes are TRBV6-4 and TRBJ2-3; 9 nucleotides match TRBD2. The CDR3 length is 15 residues. Looked up from germline, CDR1 is MRHNA and CDR2 is SNTAGT. V dropped 7 bases and J dropped 2; count of bases not matched to a gene: 7.

The chain recombines TRBV6-1 with TRBJ2-4, with D possibly matching TRBD2 (6 bases). This CDR3 is 12 amino acids long. Trimming took off 5 bases at V and 6 bases at J, with 8 bases between the two ends. Per the germline V gene, CDR1 is MNHNS and CDR2 is SASEGT. The CDR3 DNA is TGTGCCAGCAGTCTGGGAGGAAACATTCAGTACTTC. Its protein product is CASSLGGNIQYF.

The chain links TRBV5-8 to TRBJ2-4, with D unclear. The V gene's germline CDR1 is SGHTS and CDR2 YDEGEE. This CDR3 contains 14 residues. Deletions cut 5 bases from V and 0 bases from J, with 9 bases between. CDR3: CASRITVAKNIQYF. CDR3 sequence (DNA): TGTGCCAGCAGAATTACAGTAGCCAAAAACATTCAGTACTTC.

This rearrangement joins TRBV30 to TRBJ1-5; 10 positions match TRBD1. The CDR3 covers 14 residues. Germline V gene data show CDR1 as GTSNPN and CDR2 as SVGIG (reference sequence). Losses at the gene ends were 1 base for V and 4 bases for J; bases not matched to a gene: 1. CDR3 protein: CAWSGGQGNQPQHF. The CDR3 DNA sequence: TGTGCCTGGAGTGGGGGACAGGGGAATCAGCCCCAGCATTTT.

The genes are TRBV7-2 and TRBJ1-4; 7 nucleotides line up with TRBD1. The CDR3 is 15 amino acids. J gave up 7 bases and V 4 bases, and 9 bases lay outside the gene matches. Germline CDR1 SGHTA, CDR2 FQGNSA. This CDR3 reads CASSSATGLLEKLFF. For the CDR3, the DNA is TGTGCCAGCAGCTCGGCGACAGGGTTGCTTGAAAAACTGTTTTTT.

CDR3 amino acids: CASSSSSGGAWNEQFF. In nucleotides, the CDR3 is TGTGCCAGCAGCTCATCTAGCGGGGGGGCGTGGAATGAGCAGTTCTTC. The chain carries TRBV11-2 and TRBJ2-1; TRBD2 agrees at 12 bases. Germline V lookup: CDR1 SGHAT, CDR2 FQNNGV. The CDR3 runs to 16 residues. V was clipped by 4 bases and J by 7 bases; unmatched bases: 8.

This rearrangement joins TRBV27 to TRBJ2-3, with a tentative D call TRBD2 (6 bases). The V gene's germline CDR1 is MNHEY and CDR2 SMNVEV (reference sequence). The ends were cut back, 5 bases at V and 2 bases at J, with 11 bases in the middle. This CDR3 has 14 residues. CDR3 bases: TGTGCCAGCAGTGGGGGGACTGACACAGATACGCAGTATTTT. It yields the protein CASSGGTDTDTQYF.

V is TRBV9 and J is TRBJ1-1; a weak D match, TRBD1 (5 bases). V was clipped by 4 bases and J by 2 bases, with 12 bases between them. The CDR3 spans 14 residues. The V gene's germline CDR1 is SGDLS and CDR2 YYNGEE. The CDR3 sequence: CASSRRDLNTEAFF. DNA for the CDR3: TGTGCCAGCAGCCGGCGGGACTTAAACACTGAAGCTTTCTTT.

The count of this clone is one. The chain links TRBV6-1 to TRBJ2-3; TRBD1 aligns across 11 bases. Germline V gene lookup returns CDR1 MNHNS and CDR2 SASEGT. The CDR3 is made up of 15 amino acids. V was pared by 1 base and J by 4 bases, with 1 base of the junction left unmatched. CDR3 protein: CASSEGTGGADTQYF. CDR3 sequence (DNA): TGTGCCAGCAGTGAAGGGACAGGGGGCGCAGATACGCAGTATTTT.

V gene TRBV11-1 combines with J gene TRBJ2-7; TRBD1 matches at 7 bases. CDR1 is SGHAT and CDR2 is FQDESV in the germline V gene (reference sequence). The length of the CDR3 is 14 residues. V lost 1 base, J lost 4 bases, and 4 bases stayed unmatched. CDR3 coding DNA: TGTGCCAGCAGCTTAGGAACAGGGGCGTACGAGCAGTACTTC. This codes for CASSLGTGAYEQYF.

The chain couples TRBV19 to TRBJ2-3; possibly TRBD1 for D (5 bases). Germline CDR1 reads LNHDA; CDR2 reads SQIVND (reference sequence). Trimming cost V 8 bases and J 4 bases, with 16 bases left between them. The CDR3 consists of 14 residues. CDR3 DNA sequence: TGTGCCAGTTGTGACAGTTCGGCGGCAGATACGCAGTATTTT. Translated: CASCDSSAADTQYF.

The chain links TRBV6-1 to TRBJ2-1, with TRBD2 as a possible D gene (6 bases). Trimming removed 4 bases from V and 9 bases from J, with 10 bases in between. The CDR3 totals 12 residues. Germline-derived CDR1 and CDR2 are MNHNS and SASEGT. The CDR3 sequence is CASSARGTEQFF. CDR3 coding DNA: TGTGCCAGCAGTGCGCGGGGAACTGAGCAGTTCTTC.

This chain links TRBV5-4 with TRBJ1-5; 10 positions agree with TRBD1. Germline values: CDR1 SGHNT, CDR2 YYREEE (reference sequence). There are 12 residues in the CDR3. Unmatched junction bases numbered 0, after V lost 3 bases and J lost 9 bases. The CDR3 here is CASSWTGGPQHF. CDR3 sequence (DNA): TGTGCCAGCAGCTGGACAGGGGGGCCCCAGCATTTT.

The CDR3 region has the DNA TGCAGCGCCGAATCCAGCGGAACGCAGTATTTT. This translates into CSAESSGTQYF. The rearrangement links TRBV20-1 to TRBJ2-3; D might be TRBD2 (5 bases). The CDR3 runs to 11 residues. From germline, CDR1 is DFQATT and CDR2 SNEGSKA (reference sequence).

The rearrangement uses TRBV7-2 and TRBJ2-2; a weak D match, TRBD2 (5 bases). The CDR3 totals 15 residues. V gave up 3 bases and J gave up 4 bases, with 12 bases separating them. Germline values: CDR1 SGHTA, CDR2 FQGNSA. CDR3 DNA sequence: TGTGCCAGCAGCTTCCAACTAGGCGGCACCGGGGAGCTGTTTTTT. Residues: CASSFQLGGTGELFF.

The J gene is TRBJ1-4, the V gene TRBV2; D may be TRBD1 (5 bases). V was pared by 3 bases and J by 10 bases, with 12 bases between. Per the germline V gene, CDR1 is SNHLY and CDR2 is FYNNEI. The length of the CDR3 is 13 residues. Here the CDR3 reads CASSDNTGGKLFF. The CDR3 nucleotides read TGTGCCAGCAGTGATAATACGGGGGGAAAACTGTTTTTT.

By share of the sample, this clone is medium-sized (0.01 to 0.1%). This chain uses TRBV4-3 with TRBJ1-3, with TRBD1 matching over 10 bases. CDR3 length: 17 residues. Germline lookup yields CDR1 LGHNA and CDR2 YSLEER. The ends lost 5 bases at V and 4 bases at J; junction bases unmatched: 11. As DNA, the CDR3 is TGCGCCAGCAGCGAGCGCGACAGGGGGCGCCCAGGAAACACCATATATTTT. Translating it yields CASSERDRGRPGNTIYF.

The V call is TRBV9, the J call TRBJ2-2; TRBD2 agrees at 8 bases. Looked up from germline, CDR1 is SGDLS and CDR2 is YYNGEE. Trimming at V came to 3 bases and at J to 4 bases, leaving 5 bases not matched to a gene. The CDR3 extends over 15 amino acids. The CDR3 nucleotides read TGTGCCAGCAGCGCTGGTAGCGGGATCACCGGGGAGCTGTTTTTT. Translated, it gives CASSAGSGITGELFF.

This clone was seen a handful of times. The chain has TRBV27 and TRBJ1-2, with unresolved D. The germline gives CDR1 MNHEY, CDR2 SMNVEV (reference sequence). The V end was cut by 6 bases, the J end by 0 bases, with 14 bases between. This CDR3 contains 15 residues. CDR3 sequence: CASRLTTNSNYGYTF. CDR3 sequence (DNA): TGTGCCAGCAGGCTGACAACGAATTCTAACTATGGCTACACCTTC.

The chain uses TRBV30 and TRBJ1-2; 7 bases are a match to TRBD1. The CDR3 loop spans 12 amino acids. Losses at the gene ends were 3 bases for V and 4 bases for J; bases not matched to a gene: 2. Germline V gives CDR1 GTSNPN, CDR2 SVGIG (reference sequence). CDR3 sequence: CAWRGQSYGYTF. CDR3 sequence (DNA): TGTGCCTGGAGGGGACAGAGCTATGGCTACACCTTC.

This chain links TRBV10-2 with TRBJ1-3; no firm D call. V shed 2 bases and J shed 3 bases, with 11 bases lying between them. Per germline, CDR1 WSHSY and CDR2 SAAADI. The CDR3 runs to 15 residues. This chain's CDR3 is CASSERGNNGNTIYF. The CDR3 DNA sequence: TGCGCCAGCAGTGAGCGGGGTAATAATGGAAACACCATATATTTT.

This clone was observed a single time. This rearrangement joins TRBV18 to TRBJ1-1, with D maybe TRBD1 (5 bases). Trimming cost V 5 bases and J 5 bases, with 15 bases left between them. The CDR3 has 14 amino acids. Germline V gives CDR1 KGHSH, CDR2 LQKENI. The DNA for the CDR3 is TGTGCCAGCTCAGCAGGAAGGGGTCGGACTGAAGCTTTCTTT. This sequence encodes CASSAGRGRTEAFF. Using reference TRBV18 and TRBJ1-1 for the parts outside the CDR3, the full variable domain is NAGVMQNPRHLVRRRGQEARLRCSPMKGHSHVYWYRQLPEEGLKFMVYLQKENIIDESGMPKERFSAEFPKEGPSILRIQQVVRGDSAAYFCASSAGRGRTEAFFGQGTRLTVV.

The V gene is TRBV19, the J gene TRBJ1-6, with 10 nucleotides matching TRBD1. The CDR3 loop spans 15 amino acids. V lost 9 bases to trimming and J lost 7 bases; unmatched junction nucleotides: 9. Per the germline V gene, CDR1 is LNHDA and CDR2 is SQIVND (reference sequence). CDR3 bases: TGTGCCAGCACTACCGGGACAGGGGAGAATTCACCCCTCCACTTT. This encodes CASTTGTGENSPLHF.